This T cell receptor (beta chain) appears in the sequencing data of a study of blood T cell repertoires in COVID-19. This CDR3 is 15 amino acids long. CDR1 and CDR2 from the germline V gene are MNHEY and SVGAGI. V dropped 7 bases and J dropped 2 bases, with 15 bases sitting between them. TCRdb keeps only in-frame clones here, not all; method: immunoSEQ multiplex PCR. The profile covers 75,000 or so clones, with approximately 86% appearing a single time and roughly 28% taken by the ten largest. This clone was detected once. The TCR sequence derives from a man in his fifties or sixties with acute or convalescent COVID-19. The chain employs TRBV6-5 and TRBJ1-5; perhaps TRBD1 as D (6 bases). Specimen: peripheral blood. Here the CDR3 DNA reads TGTGCCAGCACTCCAGGGGAGTCTGGCAATCAGCCCCAGCATTTT. Its protein is CASTPGESGNQPQHF.